These 20 T cell receptor beta chains share one sample of origin, sequenced in a study of control samples from healthy donors and cancer patients. TCRdb's copy holds only in-frame clones and misses some; the assay was immunoSEQ multiplex PCR. Of around 19,000 clones in the sample, about four fifths are singletons; the top ten hold under 35%. Source material: PBMCs. These TCRs come from a man of 80 years or more with head and neck cancer.

This clone appeared a single time. The genes are TRBV5-6 and TRBJ2-7; D is unresolved. From germline, CDR1 is SGHDT and CDR2 YYEEEE. The CDR3 is made up of 17 amino acids. Trimming cost V 2 bases and J 2 bases, with 20 bases left between them. CDR3 nucleotides: TGTGCCAGCAGCTTAGGCAGGAAGTTTGAATTAACCTACGAGCAGTACTTC. This encodes CASSLGRKFELTYEQYF.

The chain has TRBV2 and TRBJ1-5; D not certain. In germline, CDR1 is SNHLY, CDR2 FYNNEI. This CDR3 has 13 residues. V shed 4 bases and J shed 7 bases, with 11 bases lying between them. The CDR3 spells CASSVQAEQPQHF. CDR3 nucleotide sequence: TGTGCCAGCAGTGTTCAGGCTGAACAGCCCCAGCATTTT.

The gene calls are TRBV9 and TRBJ2-1, with D possibly matching TRBD1 (6 bases). The V end was cut by 4 bases, the J end by 0 bases, with 14 bases between. The CDR3 is 16 residues long. The V gene's germline CDR1 is SGDLS and CDR2 YYNGEE. The CDR3 loop reads CASSFGTPSSYNEQFF. The CDR3 region has the DNA TGTGCCAGCAGCTTCGGGACACCGAGCTCCTACAATGAGCAGTTCTTC.

CDR3 bases: TGTGCCAGCAGCTTGTCAGGGTTTAGCACAGATACGCAGTATTTT. It encodes CASSLSGFSTDTQYF. V and J are TRBV5-6 and TRBJ2-3, with D perhaps matching TRBD1 (5 bases). The germline V gene has CDR1 SGHDT and CDR2 YYEEEE. The CDR3 consists of 15 residues. Trimming shortened V by 1 base and J by 0 bases, and 9 bases separated the two germline ends.

On this clone: The sample carries other DNA sequences with the same CDR3. V usage is TRBV5-4 and J usage is TRBJ2-1; the match to TRBD1 covers 7 bases. V lost 3 bases to trimming and J lost 5 bases; unmatched junction nucleotides: 5. Germline V gene lookup returns CDR1 SGHNT and CDR2 YYREEE (reference sequence). The CDR3 is 14 residues long. As DNA, the CDR3 is TGTGCCAGCAGCTCCCGGACAGGAGACAATGAGCAGTTCTTC. Amino acids: CASSSRTGDNEQFF.

The chain has TRBV5-1 and TRBJ2-1; 7 bases agree with TRBD1. V shed 0 bases, J shed 3 bases, and the junction held 3 bases outside the gene matches. This CDR3 contains 15 residues. CDR1 SGHRS and CDR2 YFSETQ come from the germline V gene. This CDR3 reads CASSLVGGVYNEQFF. The DNA for the CDR3 is TGCGCCAGCAGCTTGGTAGGGGGCGTCTACAATGAGCAGTTCTTC.

J is TRBJ2-1 and V is TRBV4-3; 16 bases line up with TRBD2. Trimming at V came to 0 bases and at J to 5 bases, leaving 10 bases not matched to a gene. Germline loops: CDR1 LGHNA, CDR2 YSLEER. The CDR3 covers 20 residues. Here the CDR3 DNA reads TGCGCCAGCAGCCAAGACTTGGGACTAGCGGGAGGGAGTAGCGACAATGAGCAGTTCTTC. Its protein product is CASSQDLGLAGGSSDNEQFF.

The chain joins TRBV7-3 to TRBJ2-3; 9 bases match TRBD1. Germline V gives CDR1 SGHTA, CDR2 FQGTGA. This CDR3 has 18 amino acids. Trimming cost V 5 bases and J 4 bases; bases outside gene matches: 16. In DNA form, the CDR3 reads TGTGCCAGCAGCCCGCGGGACAGGGAACGCCGAGGGGCAGATACGCAGTATTTT. It codes for CASSPRDRERRGADTQYF.

The rearrangement joins TRBV7-3 to TRBJ2-6, with D hard to call. The CDR3 consists of 13 residues. Germline CDR1 reads SGHTA; CDR2 reads FQGTGA. V was clipped by 2 bases and J by 3 bases, with 2 bases between them. The CDR3 bases are TGTGCCAGCAGCTTAGGTGGGGCCAACGTCCTGACTTTC. Protein product: CASSLGGANVLTF.

This chain links TRBV11-2 with TRBJ2-7; perhaps TRBD1 as D (6 bases). The germline V gene encodes CDR1 SGHAT and CDR2 FQNNGV. With 5 bases removed from V and 4 bases from J, the gap between germline ends came to 12 bases. The CDR3 totals 13 residues. The CDR3 nucleotides are TGTGCCAGCAGCGTACAGGGTGGGTACGAGCAGTACTTC. The encoded protein is CASSVQGGYEQYF.

This chain joins TRBV19 and TRBJ2-2; no firm D call. Trimming took 10 bases from V and 7 from J, leaving 19 bases between them. Germline CDR1 LNHDA, CDR2 SQIVND (reference sequence). The CDR3 is 14 amino acids. The CDR3 here is CATTIGLNHGELFF. CDR3 DNA: TGTGCCACCACAATCGGATTAAATCACGGGGAGCTGTTTTTT.

This clone came up once. The chain is built from TRBV25-1 and TRBJ2-3; 8 positions match TRBD1. Germline assignment: CDR1 MGHDK and CDR2 SYGVNS. V was clipped by 7 bases and J by 4 bases; unmatched bases: 10. The CDR3 has 15 amino acids. CDR3 DNA: TGTGCCAGCATGGACAGGGATCAAAGGGCAGATACGCAGTATTTT. Translation gives CASMDRDQRADTQYF.

CDR3 bases: TGTGCCAGCAGTTCGGGGACCCTAAGGGGCACCTTC. This gives the protein CASSSGTLRGTF. The rearrangement joins TRBV28 to TRBJ1-2, with a possible D match to TRBD1 (5 bases). This CDR3 has 12 residues. Trimming stripped 4 bases from V and 13 bases from J, with 16 bases between. Germline CDR1 is MDHEN and CDR2 is SYDVKM.

V and J are TRBV5-4 and TRBJ2-5; 12 bases match TRBD2. This CDR3 has 16 residues. The V and J ends lost 1 base and 5 bases, in that order; junction bases with no gene match: 6. The germline V gene encodes CDR1 SGHNT and CDR2 YYREEE (reference sequence). The CDR3 DNA reads as TGTGCCAGCAGCTTGTCTAGCGGGGGGGCCAGTGAGACCCAGTACTTC. Its translation is CASSLSSGGASETQYF.

The chain's CDR3 is CASSLGNTIYF. The CDR3 nucleotides are TGTGCCAGCAGCCTTGGAAACACCATATATTTT. The rearrangement joins TRBV3-1 (or the pseudogene TRBV3-2) to TRBJ1-3; D is unclear. The CDR3 has 11 amino acids. V lost 4 bases to trimming and J lost 3 bases, with 1 base between them. Germline V gene sequence: CDR1 LGHDT, CDR2 YNNKEL (reference sequence).

V usage is TRBV7-2 and J usage is TRBJ2-7; no definite D call. This CDR3 comprises 15 residues. The germline gives CDR1 SGHTA, CDR2 FQGNSA. Trimming pared 1 base from V and 4 bases from J, leaving 14 bases between. CDR3 sequence (DNA): TGTGCCAGCAGCTTAGTTTGGGATCTGGCGTACGAGCAGTACTTC. Translating gives CASSLVWDLAYEQYF.

The chain carries TRBV4-1 and TRBJ1-1, with 7 bases lining up with TRBD1. Trimming cost V 0 bases and J 1 base; bases outside gene matches: 5. The CDR3 consists of 16 residues. Germline values: CDR1 MGHRA, CDR2 YSYEKL. The CDR3 nucleotides are TGCGCCAGCAGCCAAGAATGGACAGGATCGAACACTGAAGCTTTCTTT. Protein sequence: CASSQEWTGSNTEAFF.

This clone was seen a few times. The DNA of the CDR3 is TGTGCCAGTAGATGGACTAGCGGGAGGTTTAACACCGGGGAGCTGTTTTTT. It is translated as CASRWTSGRFNTGELFF. This sequence joins TRBV19 and TRBJ2-2, with 14 nucleotides matching TRBD2. J was trimmed by 2 bases and V by 6 bases; bases with no gene match: 5. Germline CDR1 reads LNHDA; CDR2 reads SQIVND (reference sequence). The CDR3 sequence is 17 residues long.

V is TRBV11-3 and J is TRBJ2-1; 8 bases agree with TRBD2. CDR1 is SGHNT, CDR2 YENEEA, per germline. V gave up 1 base and J gave up 8 bases; unmatched junction bases: 7. This CDR3 spans 15 amino acids. The chain's CDR3 is CASSLAGTSRHEQFF. The CDR3 DNA reads TGTGCCAGCAGCTTAGCCGGGACTAGTCGGCATGAGCAGTTCTTC.

This clone has only a few counts. The chain links TRBV4-2 to TRBJ2-7; D may correspond to TRBD1 or TRBD2 (6 bases each). V shed 1 base and J shed 0 bases, with 10 bases lying between them. The length of the CDR3 is 15 residues. Germline V gives CDR1 LGHNA, CDR2 YNFKEQ. CDR3: CASSQAGASSYEQYF. DNA of the CDR3: TGTGCCAGCAGCCAAGCGGGGGCTTCCTCCTACGAGCAGTACTTC.